The 4 T cell receptor beta chains below were found in one sample sequenced in a study of CD8 T cells in Susac syndrome. Random-hexamer reverse transcription was applied to roughly 0.45 to 1 ug RNA. MiXCR, applied by TCRdb to the immunoSEQ multiplex PCR reads, yields one record per CDR3 protein. The data contain 73,000 or so distinct CDR3 sequences, 85% to 95% of them singletons. The material sequenced was CD8+ T cells from PBMCs. The receptors shown here come from a human donor with multiple sclerosis.

The chain combines TRBV23-1 with TRBJ1-2; D ambiguous. TRBV23-1 is an ORF, with its function uncertain. Trimming cost V 2 bases and J 7 bases, with 2 bases left between them. The CDR3 runs 10 residues. The CDR3 sequence is CASSQGGYTF. CDR3 nucleotide sequence: TGCGCCAGCAGTCAAGGTGGCTACACCTTC.

V is TRBV2 and J is TRBJ2-1; no clear D gene. V was clipped by 0 bases and J by 4 bases, with 7 bases between them. CDR1 is SNHLY and CDR2 is FYNNEI in the germline V gene. This CDR3 region has 14 residues. CDR3 loop: CASSEASLYNEQFF. The CDR3 DNA reads TGTGCCAGCAGTGAAGCATCCTTGTACAATGAGCAGTTCTTC.

The rearrangement links TRBV27 to TRBJ2-1; 7 positions agree with TRBD2. Germline V lookup: CDR1 MNHEY, CDR2 SMNVEV (reference sequence). This CDR3 spans 14 amino acids. V shed 5 bases, J shed 3 bases, and the junction held 4 bases outside the gene matches. CDR3 residues: CASSLTSDYNEQFF. DNA for the CDR3: TGTGCCAGCAGTCTCACTAGCGACTACAATGAGCAGTTCTTC.

V and J are TRBV20-1 and TRBJ1-5; tentatively, D is TRBD1 (5 bases). Trimming took off 0 bases at V and 1 base at J, with 13 bases between the two ends. Germline V gene sequence: CDR1 DFQATT, CDR2 SNEGSKA (reference sequence). The CDR3 runs to 16 residues. CDR3 coding DNA: TGCAGTGCTAGAGATCCCGGGGAGGGGAGCAATCAGCCCCAGCATTTT. This translates into CSARDPGEGSNQPQHF.